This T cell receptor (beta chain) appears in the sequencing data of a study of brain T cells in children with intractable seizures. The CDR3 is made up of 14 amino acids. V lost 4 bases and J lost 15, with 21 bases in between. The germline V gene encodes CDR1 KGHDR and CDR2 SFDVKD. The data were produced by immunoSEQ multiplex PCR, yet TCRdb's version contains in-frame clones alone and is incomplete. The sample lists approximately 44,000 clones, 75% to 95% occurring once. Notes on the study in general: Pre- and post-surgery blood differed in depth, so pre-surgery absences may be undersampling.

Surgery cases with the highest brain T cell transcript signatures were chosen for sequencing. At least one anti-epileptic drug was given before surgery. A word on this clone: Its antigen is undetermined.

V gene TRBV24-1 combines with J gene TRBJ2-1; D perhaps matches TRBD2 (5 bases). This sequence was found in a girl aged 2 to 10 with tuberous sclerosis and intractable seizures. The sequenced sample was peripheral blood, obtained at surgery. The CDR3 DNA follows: TGTGCCACCAGTGACACGGGATCACCAAACCCCGGGTTCTTC. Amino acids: CATSDTGSPNPGFF.